This T cell receptor beta chain was captured by sequencing in a study of regulatory T cells in long-lasting Graves disease. CDR3 regions were amplified by Arm-PCR using iRepertoire HTBI primers to build TCR beta libraries. TCRdb reanalysed the multiplex PCR reads using MiXCR and keeps one entry per CDR3 protein. The sample consists of 350,000 to 450,000 distinct CDR3 sequences, 15% of them appearing once. The sample's time point: newly diagnosed GD, antithyroid drugs for less than 3 months. With RNA extracted from PBMCs as input, the TCR library was made. With regard to this clonotype: What it recognizes is unknown.

Unmatched junction bases numbered 4, after V lost 0 bases and J lost 2 bases. This CDR3 is built from 16 residues. The germline gives CDR1 SGHKS, CDR2 YYEKEE (reference sequence). The study, taken as a whole, reports: Public clonotype sharing was higher in persistent than newly diagnosed patients. Patients with persistent disease showed a bias toward TRBV28, TRBJ1-2 and TRBJ2-5.

This same sample was also taken into another study, of T cells in Graves' hyperthyroidism and ophthalmopathy. That work adds: Hyperthyroidism patients were newly diagnosed, had disease duration under 2 months, and were aged 18 to 65 years. Progression to ophthalmopathy was predicted a median of roughly 6.8 months early.

The source of this sequence is a middle-aged woman with Graves disease. This sample comprised peripheral blood mononuclear cells (PBMCs), obtained at new diagnosis, from a patient treated with antithyroid drugs. The chain couples TRBV5-5 to TRBJ2-1; 8 bases align to TRBD2. CDR3 DNA: TGTGCCAGCAGCTTGGCGGGAGGGAGCACCTACAATGAGCAGTTCTTC. Translated, it gives CASSLAGGSTYNEQFF.